These 12 T cell receptor beta chains came from one sample sequenced in a study of T-cell reconstitution after alpha-beta-depleted transplantation in children. Unique molecular identifiers featured in how the TCRbeta library was prepared. Via MiXCR, TCRdb re-called the PCR reads, giving one row per CDR3 protein. The table lists around 400,000 distinct CDR3 sequences, approximately 20% of them singletons. The material sequenced was PBMCs from the stem cell graft donor, taken from the stem cell graft. Receptors originate from a human donor who donated a stem cell graft to a child with acute myeloid leukemia.

In its sample, this clonotype was seen a few times. J is TRBJ1-1 and V is TRBV5-1; D not certain. The V end was cut by 4 bases, the J end by 5 bases, with 9 bases between. This CDR3 contains 12 residues. The germline V gene has CDR1 SGHRS and CDR2 YFSETQ. CDR3 nucleotide sequence: TGCGCCAGCAGCCTAGGGAAGACTGAAGCTTTCTTT. Translating gives CASSLGKTEAFF.

The table lists this clonotype with a few counts. The gene calls are TRBV12-3 or TRBV12-4 and TRBJ2-1, with D possibly being TRBD2 (5 bases). Trimming removed 4 bases from V and 3 bases from J, with 10 bases in between. The CDR3 is 14 residues long. The CDR3 is CASSSPGVYNEQFF. CDR3 nucleotide sequence: TGTGCCAGCAGTTCCCCCGGGGTCTACAATGAGCAGTTCTTC.

This clonotype was found a few times. V gene TRBV12-3 or TRBV12-4 combines with J gene TRBJ2-4; unclear D gene. V lost 9 bases and J 10 bases, leaving 13 bases between the germline ends. The CDR3 spans 11 residues. CDR3 loop: CASGPNGIQYF. In nucleotides, the CDR3 is TGTGCCAGTGGGCCGAACGGGATTCAGTACTTC.

In this sample, this clonotype turned up a few times. This chain connects TRBV20-1 to TRBJ2-2, with 9 bases matching TRBD2. The CDR3 loop spans 15 amino acids. J lost 6 bases, V lost 0 bases, and 5 bases had no gene match. Germline V CDR1 and CDR2: DFQATT, SNEGSKA (reference sequence). CDR3 loop: CSARDSGRDSGELFF. The CDR3 bases are TGCAGTGCTAGAGATAGCGGGAGAGACTCCGGGGAGCTGTTTTTT.

This chain joins TRBV5-1 and TRBJ1-1; D might be TRBD1 (6 bases). Germline values: CDR1 SGHRS, CDR2 YFSETQ. The CDR3 extends over 13 amino acids. The V end lost 2 bases, the J end lost 4 bases, and 9 bases lay between the germline ends. This chain's CDR3 is CASSLRGLTEAFF. The CDR3 nucleotides read TGCGCCAGCAGCTTACGGGGGCTCACTGAAGCTTTCTTT.

The sample holds many counts of this clonotype. The rearrangement uses TRBV29-1 and TRBJ1-2, with D perhaps TRBD1 (5 bases). The CDR3 runs to 16 residues. The V and J ends lost 4 bases and 0 bases respectively, with 18 bases between them. Germline loops: CDR1 SQVTM, CDR2 ANQGSEA. The CDR3 DNA sequence: TGCAGCGTTGGTTCCAGGACGGCAGGGCCTAACTATGGCTACACCTTC. It encodes CSVGSRTAGPNYGYTF.

This clonotype was detected a few times. This chain joins TRBV7-9 and TRBJ2-1; D is perhaps TRBD2 (5 bases). The V end was cut by 3 bases, the J end by 14 bases, with 11 bases between. CDR3 length: 11 amino acids. The germline CDR1 and CDR2 sequences are SEHNR and FQNEAQ (reference sequence). CDR3 amino acids: CASSFGRGEFF. As DNA, the CDR3 is TGTGCCAGCAGCTTTGGACGGGGAGAGTTCTTC.

Many counts were recorded for this clonotype. This chain connects TRBV7-2 to TRBJ2-7; D not certain. The CDR3 consists of 11 residues. With 6 bases removed from V and 5 bases from J, the gap between germline ends came to 8 bases. The germline V gene encodes CDR1 SGHTA and CDR2 FQGNSA. CDR3 nucleotides: TGTGCCAGCAGGCAAGGAGACGAGCAGTACTTC. It encodes CASRQGDEQYF.

The table lists this clonotype with a few counts. The V and J genes are TRBV6-6 and TRBJ2-2; D remains ambiguous. Deletions cut 1 base from V and 6 bases from J, with 6 bases between. CDR1 and CDR2 from the germline V gene are MNHNY and SVGAGI (reference sequence). The CDR3 loop spans 13 amino acids. The CDR3 sequence is CASSYYGSGELFF. CDR3 bases: TGTGCCAGCAGTTACTACGGGTCCGGGGAGCTGTTTTTT.

This rearrangement joins TRBV9 to TRBJ1-3; D is perhaps TRBD1 (6 bases). Germline loops: CDR1 SGDLS, CDR2 YYNGEE. Trimming took off 1 base at V and 0 bases at J, with 8 bases between the two ends. The CDR3 is 15 residues long. The chain's CDR3 is CASSVQGTSGNTIYF. For the CDR3, the DNA is TGTGCCAGCAGCGTACAGGGGACCTCTGGAAACACCATATATTTT.

Ten or more counts support this clonotype. The chain has TRBV20-1 and TRBJ2-7; D is uncertain. Germline V gene lookup returns CDR1 DFQATT and CDR2 SNEGSKA (reference sequence). Trimming pared 7 bases from V and 2 bases from J, leaving 12 bases between. CDR3 length: 12 residues. The CDR3 sequence is CSGSLGAYEQYF. CDR3 nucleotide sequence: TGCAGTGGGTCCTTAGGCGCCTACGAGCAGTACTTC.

This chain links TRBV20-1 with TRBJ2-3; TRBD2 matches 11 bases. From germline, CDR1 is DFQATT and CDR2 SNEGSKA (reference sequence). The CDR3 spans 15 residues. Trimming took 5 bases from V and 5 from J; bases not matched to a gene: 9. CDR3 region: CSARSGRAGGDTQYF. As DNA, the CDR3 is TGCAGTGCTCGTAGCGGGAGGGCCGGAGGAGATACGCAGTATTTT.